A selection of T cell receptor beta chains follows, all from one sample in a study of CD8+CD57+ T cells in acquired aplastic anemia. TCRdb ran MiXCR on the reads and lists one entry per CDR3 protein. The sample records approximately 470,000 distinct CDR3 sequences, more than 25% being singletons. The sequenced sample consisted of sorted CD4+, CD8+, or CD8+CD57+ T cells (not recorded which) from PBMCs. These receptors all stem from a human donor with aplastic anemia. The CDR3 runs from the conserved cysteine through the conserved F or W. D genes are given only for firm matches. Rows give clone size only sometimes, using once, few, many, or a class for an expanded clone.

CDR3 length: 17
J gene: TRBJ2-3
D gene: TRBD2
V gene: TRBV9
clone size: NA
CDR3 protein: CASSPSPPLAGTDTQYF
CDR3 DNA: TGTGCCAGCAGCCCATCCCCCCCCCTAGCGGGCACAGATACGCAGTATTTT

CDR3 length: 17
J gene: TRBJ2-3
D gene: NA
V gene: TRBV25-1
clone size: NA
CDR3 protein: CASSYFGAGDGTDTQYF
CDR3 DNA: TGTGCCAGCAGTTACTTTGGTGCAGGTGATGGCACAGATACGCAGTATTTT

CDR3 length: 14
J gene: TRBJ2-3
D gene: TRBD2
V gene: TRBV5-1
clone size: NA
CDR3 protein: CASSSSGIADTQYF
CDR3 DNA: TGCGCCAGCAGCTCGAGCGGGATTGCAGATACGCAGTATTTT

CDR3 length: 18
J gene: TRBJ2-3
D gene: NA
V gene: TRBV6-7
clone size: NA
CDR3 protein: CASSFPTNPSPLTDTQYF
CDR3 DNA: TGTGCCAGCAGTTTCCCGACTAACCCCTCGCCTCTCACAGATACGCAGTATTTT

CDR3 length: 15
J gene: TRBJ1-4
D gene: TRBD1
V gene: TRBV19
clone size: many
CDR3 protein: CASSIWGTGTEKLFF
CDR3 DNA: TGTGCCAGTAGTATATGGGGGACAGGGACGGAAAAACTGTTTTTT

CDR3 length: 13
J gene: TRBJ1-3
D gene: TRBD1
V gene: TRBV10-3
clone size: NA
CDR3 protein: CAISERTGATIYF
CDR3 DNA: TGTGCCATCAGTGAGCGCACAGGGGCCACCATATATTTT

CDR3 length: 14
J gene: TRBJ1-4
D gene: TRBD1
V gene: TRBV6-1
clone size: NA
CDR3 protein: CASRAGQANEKLFF
CDR3 DNA: TGTGCCAGCAGGGCAGGACAGGCTAATGAAAAACTGTTTTTT

CDR3 length: 15
J gene: TRBJ1-5
D gene: NA
V gene: TRBV20-1
clone size: many
CDR3 protein: CSARPSQYSNQPQHF
CDR3 DNA: TGCAGTGCTAGACCCAGCCAGTATAGCAATCAGCCCCAGCATTTT

CDR3 length: 16
J gene: TRBJ2-7
D gene: NA
V gene: TRBV20-1
clone size: many
CDR3 protein: CSARVFPQGTSYEQYF
CDR3 DNA: TGCAGTGCTAGAGTGTTCCCACAGGGTACTAGCTACGAGCAGTACTTC

CDR3 length: 19
J gene: TRBJ2-1
D gene: TRBD2
V gene: TRBV4-1
clone size: NA
CDR3 protein: CASSQEVGWFSGGDNEQFF
CDR3 DNA: TGCGCCAGCAGCCAAGAGGTTGGGTGGTTTAGCGGGGGGGACAATGAGCAGTTCTTC

CDR3 length: 17
J gene: TRBJ2-7
D gene: NA
V gene: TRBV14
clone size: NA
CDR3 protein: CASSQDVVGTRVDEQYF
CDR3 DNA: TGTGCCAGCAGCCAAGATGTGGTAGGGACAAGGGTCGACGAGCAGTACTTC

CDR3 length: 15
J gene: TRBJ1-1
D gene: TRBD1
V gene: TRBV10-1
clone size: NA
CDR3 protein: CASSDPTGVDTEAFF
CDR3 DNA: TGCGCCAGCAGTGACCCGACAGGGGTGGACACTGAAGCTTTCTTT

CDR3 length: 13
J gene: TRBJ1-5
D gene: NA
V gene: TRBV24-1
clone size: once
CDR3 protein: CATARQNNQPQHF
CDR3 DNA: TGTGCCACCGCCCGACAGAACAATCAGCCCCAGCATTTT

CDR3 length: 18
J gene: TRBJ1-2
D gene: TRBD1
V gene: TRBV4-2
clone size: NA
CDR3 protein: CASSQGLTGVATNYGYTF
CDR3 DNA: TGTGCCAGCAGCCAAGGGCTTACAGGGGTTGCGACTAACTATGGCTACACCTTC

CDR3 length: 17
J gene: TRBJ2-7
D gene: TRBD2
V gene: TRBV3-1
clone size: NA
CDR3 protein: CASSQEWRLAGIYEQYF
CDR3 DNA: TGTGCCAGCAGCCAAGAATGGCGACTAGCGGGCATCTACGAGCAGTACTTC

CDR3 length: 15
J gene: TRBJ1-4
D gene: NA
V gene: TRBV15
clone size: many
CDR3 protein: CATSRDSGTDEKLFF
CDR3 DNA: TGTGCCACCAGCAGAGATTCGGGGACGGATGAAAAACTGTTTTTT

CDR3 length: 13
J gene: TRBJ1-2
D gene: TRBD1
V gene: TRBV6-1
clone size: NA
CDR3 protein: CASNLRDRWGYTF
CDR3 DNA: TGTGCCAGCAACCTCCGGGACAGGTGGGGCTACACCTTC

CDR3 length: 14
J gene: TRBJ1-2
D gene: NA
V gene: TRBV20-1
clone size: many
CDR3 protein: CSASAATSWGGYTF
CDR3 DNA: TGCAGTGCTAGTGCAGCGACCTCCTGGGGAGGCTACACCTTC

CDR3 length: 13
J gene: TRBJ1-1
D gene: NA
V gene: TRBV25-1
clone size: once
CDR3 protein: CAWSPGPQRRAFF
CDR3 DNA: TGTGCCTGGAGCCCCGGACCCCAAAGGAGGGCTTTCTTT

CDR3 length: 11
J gene: TRBJ2-7
D gene: NA
V gene: TRBV20-1
clone size: many
CDR3 protein: CSASRGYEQYF
CDR3 DNA: TGCAGTGCTAGTAGGGGCTACGAGCAGTACTTC

CDR3 length: 14
J gene: TRBJ2-5
D gene: NA
V gene: TRBV7-9
clone size: many
CDR3 protein: CASSLAGATETQYF
CDR3 DNA: TGTGCCAGCAGCTTAGCAGGGGCCACAGAGACCCAGTACTTC

CDR3 length: 16
J gene: TRBJ2-5
D gene: NA
V gene: TRBV24-1
clone size: NA
CDR3 protein: CATSDSDTGQMGTQYF
CDR3 DNA: TGTGCCACCAGTGATTCCGACACCGGACAGATGGGGACCCAGTACTTC

CDR3 length: 14
J gene: TRBJ1-2
D gene: NA
V gene: TRBV27
clone size: NA
CDR3 protein: CASSSSRAGYGYTF
CDR3 DNA: TGTGCCAGCAGCTCTTCGCGGGCGGGCTATGGCTACACCTTC

CDR3 length: 11
J gene: TRBJ1-1
D gene: NA
V gene: TRBV2
clone size: NA
CDR3 protein: CASSLQGKAFF
CDR3 DNA: TGTGCCAGCAGTCTACAGGGTAAAGCTTTCTTT

CDR3 length: 13
J gene: TRBJ2-6
D gene: NA
V gene: TRBV19
clone size: many
CDR3 protein: CAGGYSGANVLTF
CDR3 DNA: TGTGCCGGGGGATACTCTGGGGCCAACGTCCTGACTTTC

CDR3 length: 13
J gene: TRBJ1-2
D gene: NA
V gene: TRBV20-1
clone size: once
CDR3 protein: CSASTQPGLGYTF
CDR3 DNA: TGCAGTGCCAGCACCCAACCGGGGCTAGGCTACACCTTC

CDR3 length: 13
J gene: TRBJ2-7
D gene: TRBD1
V gene: TRBV3-1
clone size: NA
CDR3 protein: CASSQGQENEQYF
CDR3 DNA: TGTGCCAGCAGTCAGGGACAGGAGAACGAGCAGTACTTC

CDR3 length: 16
J gene: TRBJ2-3
D gene: NA
V gene: TRBV20-1
clone size: NA
CDR3 protein: CSARRGVKLRGDTQYF
CDR3 DNA: TGCAGTGCTAGACGTGGGGTAAAACTTAGGGGAGATACGCAGTATTTT

CDR3 length: 16
J gene: TRBJ2-7
D gene: TRBD1
V gene: TRBV6-5
clone size: NA
CDR3 protein: CASSYSRQGAAYEQYF
CDR3 DNA: TGTGCCAGCAGTTACAGCAGACAGGGGGCGGCCTACGAGCAGTACTTC

CDR3 length: 11
J gene: TRBJ1-2
D gene: NA
V gene: TRBV29-1
clone size: few
CDR3 protein: CSVEFRDGYTF
CDR3 DNA: TGCAGCGTTGAATTCAGGGATGGCTACACCTTC

CDR3 length: 15
J gene: TRBJ2-2
D gene: TRBD2
V gene: TRBV20-1
clone size: NA
CDR3 protein: CSARDAGRGTGELFF
CDR3 DNA: TGCAGTGCTAGAGACGCAGGGAGGGGCACCGGGGAGCTGTTTTTT

CDR3 length: 12
J gene: TRBJ2-5
D gene: NA
V gene: TRBV13
clone size: many
CDR3 protein: CASSLFAETQYF
CDR3 DNA: TGTGCCAGCAGCTTATTCGCCGAGACCCAGTACTTC

CDR3 length: 14
J gene: TRBJ1-5
D gene: NA
V gene: TRBV12-3/TRBV12-4
clone size: NA
CDR3 protein: CASSLKSENQPQHF
CDR3 DNA: TGTGCCAGCAGTTTAAAATCTGAAAATCAGCCCCAGCATTTT

CDR3 length: 17
J gene: TRBJ2-1
D gene: NA
V gene: TRBV24-1
clone size: many
CDR3 protein: CATSDPRARGYNNEQFF
CDR3 DNA: TGTGCCACCAGTGATCCTCGGGCCAGGGGCTATAACAATGAGCAGTTCTTC

CDR3 length: 15
J gene: TRBJ1-2
D gene: NA
V gene: TRBV25-1
clone size: NA
CDR3 protein: CASSLDLGVAYGYTF
CDR3 DNA: TGTGCCAGCAGCTTAGACCTCGGGGTTGCCTATGGCTACACCTTC

CDR3 length: 15
J gene: TRBJ1-6
D gene: TRBD1
V gene: TRBV7-9
clone size: NA
CDR3 protein: CASSGGTGDNSPLHF
CDR3 DNA: TGTGCCAGCAGCGGGGGGACAGGGGATAATTCACCCCTCCACTTT

CDR3 length: 12
J gene: TRBJ1-2
D gene: NA
V gene: TRBV6-1
clone size: NA
CDR3 protein: CASKDGSYGYTF
CDR3 DNA: TGTGCCAGCAAGGACGGATCCTATGGCTACACCTTC

CDR3 length: 13
J gene: TRBJ2-1
D gene: NA
V gene: TRBV20-1
clone size: many
CDR3 protein: CSATRDTSNEQFF
CDR3 DNA: TGCAGTGCTACTCGGGATACATCCAATGAGCAGTTCTTC

CDR3 length: 14
J gene: TRBJ1-5
D gene: NA
V gene: TRBV18
clone size: few
CDR3 protein: CASSNGRQNQPQHF
CDR3 DNA: TGTGCCAGCTCAAATGGACGGCAAAATCAGCCCCAGCATTTT

CDR3 length: 12
J gene: TRBJ2-7
D gene: NA
V gene: TRBV29-1
clone size: NA
CDR3 protein: CSLGGSGYEQYF
CDR3 DNA: TGCAGCTTAGGAGGTAGTGGCTACGAGCAGTACTTC

CDR3 length: 12
J gene: TRBJ1-1
D gene: NA
V gene: TRBV29-1
clone size: many
CDR3 protein: CSVGGLYTEAFF
CDR3 DNA: TGCAGCGTTGGGGGGTTGTACACTGAAGCTTTCTTT

CDR3 length: 15
J gene: TRBJ2-1
D gene: NA
V gene: TRBV7-8
clone size: NA
CDR3 protein: CASSRSRDPYNEQFF
CDR3 DNA: TGTGCCAGCAGCCGAAGCCGGGACCCGTACAATGAGCAGTTCTTC